This TCR beta chain was captured in a study of blood T cell repertoires in COVID-19. V gave up 4 bases and J gave up 7 bases; unmatched junction bases: 10. CDR3 length equals 15 residues. CDR1 and CDR2 from the germline V gene are SGDLS and YYNGEE. The protocol was immunoSEQ multiplex PCR, while the TCRdb copy is restricted to in-frame clones and leaves out a portion. The sample lists 95,000 to 150,000 clones, roughly 80% occurring once. This receptor was obtained from a human donor in a cohort sampled during active COVID-19. Sequenced sample: peripheral blood. The J gene is TRBJ1-2, the V gene TRBV9, with TRBD1 identical over 10 bases. CDR3 bases: TGTGCCAGCAGCCCCCGACAGGGGGCTGAGTTTGGCTACACCTTC. Encoded protein: CASSPRQGAEFGYTF.